The 10 T cell receptor beta chains presented below share a single source sample, sequenced in a study of shared clonotypes between healthy human individuals. Profiled with immunoSEQ multiplex PCR; TCRdb holds only in-frame clones, not every one. The sample holds about 2.4 million clones, more than 85% seen once. The sequencing input was naive CD4+ T cells from PBMCs. Subset reported: CD45RA+ positively selected. These receptors originate from a man aged 18 to 29 in good health. Some clones in this sample may be carry-over from other donors' samples.

V and J are TRBV13 and TRBJ2-1; 11 nucleotides align to TRBD1. The length of the CDR3 is 15 residues. The V gene end was trimmed by 4 bases and the J gene end by 10 bases; junction bases not matched to a gene: 9. The V gene's germline CDR1 is PRHDT and CDR2 FYEKMQ (reference sequence). The CDR3 DNA reads as TGTGCCAGCAGCTCCATGCGGACAGGGGGCACCGAGCAGTTCTTC. It codes for CASSSMRTGGTEQFF.

This clone appeared a few times. This specimen includes other DNA sequences encoding the same CDR3. This chain connects TRBV5-1 to TRBJ1-5; 10 nucleotides agree with TRBD1. Per the germline V gene, CDR1 is SGHRS and CDR2 is YFSETQ. The CDR3 runs 14 residues. V dropped 0 bases and J dropped 6; count of bases not matched to a gene: 0. CDR3 sequence: CASSLGTGGQPQHF. CDR3 nucleotide sequence: TGCGCCAGCAGCTTGGGGACAGGGGGTCAGCCCCAGCATTTT.

V is TRBV5-6 and J is TRBJ1-1; D is possibly TRBD1 (5 bases). The V gene lost 2 bases and the J gene lost 1 base, with 9 bases spanning the gap. The V gene's germline CDR1 is SGHDT and CDR2 YYEEEE. The CDR3 loop spans 14 amino acids. CDR3 sequence (DNA): TGTGCCAGCAGCTTTGACAGCCAGAACACTGAAGCTTTCTTT. Its translation is CASSFDSQNTEAFF. Filled out from reference TRBV5-6 and TRBJ1-1, the complete variable domain reads DAGVTQSPTHLIKTRGQQVTLRCSPKSGHDTVSWYQQALGQGPQFIFQYYEEEERQRGNFPDRFSGHQFPNYSSELNVNALLLGDSALYLCASSFDSQNTEAFFGQGTRLTVV.

The chain links TRBV7-6 to TRBJ2-7, with D tentatively TRBD2 (5 bases). In germline, CDR1 is SGHVS, CDR2 FNYEAQ. The CDR3 sequence is 12 residues long. V lost 5 bases to trimming and J lost 4 bases, with 9 bases between them. CDR3 DNA: TGTGCCAGCAGCCTTGGGAGATACGAGCAGTACTTC. As protein: CASSLGRYEQYF.

The chain has TRBV6-4 and TRBJ2-3, with D possibly TRBD2 on 5 matching bases. The CDR3 runs 14 residues. V lost 5 bases and J 6 bases, leaving 15 bases between the germline ends. CDR1 and CDR2 (germline): MRHNA, SNTAGT. CDR3 protein: CASSRGPGFDTQYF. CDR3 bases: TGTGCCAGCAGTCGCGGGCCGGGGTTCGATACGCAGTATTTT.

This chain links TRBV6-1 with TRBJ2-4; 7 bases agree with TRBD1. V gave up 3 bases and J gave up 2 bases; unmatched junction bases: 7. CDR3 length equals 16 residues. Germline CDR1 is MNHNS and CDR2 is SASEGT. This CDR3 is CASSELQGESKNIQYF. For the CDR3, the DNA is TGTGCCAGCAGTGAGCTCCAGGGGGAGTCCAAAAACATTCAGTACTTC.

This clone was seen once. This chain connects TRBV6-5 to TRBJ2-5; no firm D call. Trimming stripped 8 bases from V and 4 bases from J, with 11 bases between. Germline values: CDR1 MNHEY, CDR2 SVGAGI. This CDR3 region has 12 residues. The CDR3 coding sequence is TGTGCCAGCGGCTCAGCTCGAGAGACCCAGTACTTC. It translates to CASGSARETQYF.

CDR3: CATERGGGRLGTGELFF. The CDR3 nucleotides are TGTGCCACTGAACGAGGGGGCGGGAGGCTAGGAACCGGGGAGCTGTTTTTT. This chain joins TRBV4-2 and TRBJ2-2, with D possibly TRBD2 on 8 matching bases. The CDR3 extends over 17 amino acids. V lost 10 bases and J 5 bases, leaving 26 bases between the germline ends. Germline CDR1 and CDR2: LGHNA and YNFKEQ.

The chain employs TRBV7-9 and TRBJ2-7; 7 nucleotides line up with TRBD1. The V segment lost 5 bases and the J segment 0 bases; nucleotides outside the gene matches: 7. Germline CDR1 is SEHNR and CDR2 is FQNEAQ (reference sequence). There are 15 residues in the CDR3. CDR3 protein: CASSPKTGSSYEQYF. The CDR3 nucleotides read TGTGCCAGCAGCCCGAAGACAGGGAGCTCCTACGAGCAGTACTTC.

V gene TRBV18 combines with J gene TRBJ2-3; 8 nucleotides line up with TRBD2. Germline lookup yields CDR1 KGHSH and CDR2 LQKENI. The CDR3 covers 15 residues. V shed 3 bases and J 5 bases; nucleotides not matched to a gene: 7. CDR3 in DNA: TGTGCCAGCTCACCGGGGACTAGTTACAGAGATACGCAGTATTTT. It translates to CASSPGTSYRDTQYF.